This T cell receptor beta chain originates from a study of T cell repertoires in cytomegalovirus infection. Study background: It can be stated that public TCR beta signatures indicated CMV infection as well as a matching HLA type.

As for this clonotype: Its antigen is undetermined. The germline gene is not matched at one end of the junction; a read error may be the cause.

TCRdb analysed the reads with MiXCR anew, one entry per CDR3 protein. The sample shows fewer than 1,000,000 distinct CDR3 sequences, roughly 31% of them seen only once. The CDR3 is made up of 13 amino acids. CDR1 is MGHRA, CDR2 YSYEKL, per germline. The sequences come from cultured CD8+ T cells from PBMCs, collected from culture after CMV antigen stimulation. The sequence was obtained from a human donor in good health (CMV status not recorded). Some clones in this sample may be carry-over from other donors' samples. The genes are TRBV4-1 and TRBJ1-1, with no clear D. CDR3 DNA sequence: TGCGCCAGCAGCCCCACACAGAACACTGGAGCTTTCTTT. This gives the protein CASSPTQNTGAFF.